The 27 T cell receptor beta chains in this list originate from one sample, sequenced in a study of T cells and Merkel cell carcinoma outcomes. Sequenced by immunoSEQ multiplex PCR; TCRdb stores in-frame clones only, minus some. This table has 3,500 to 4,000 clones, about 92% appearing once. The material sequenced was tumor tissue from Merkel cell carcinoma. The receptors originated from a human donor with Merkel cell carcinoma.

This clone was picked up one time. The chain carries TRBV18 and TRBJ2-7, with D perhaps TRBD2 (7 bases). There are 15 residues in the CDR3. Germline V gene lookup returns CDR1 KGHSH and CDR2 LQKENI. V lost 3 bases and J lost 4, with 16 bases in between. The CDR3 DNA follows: TGTGCCAGCTCACCCGCGGGGGCAAAAAAGTACGAGCAGTACTTC. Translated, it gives CASSPAGAKKYEQYF.

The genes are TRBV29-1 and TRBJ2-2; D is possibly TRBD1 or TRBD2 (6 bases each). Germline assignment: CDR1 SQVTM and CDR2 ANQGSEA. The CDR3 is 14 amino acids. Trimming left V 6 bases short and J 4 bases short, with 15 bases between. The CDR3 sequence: CSVRGGPTTGELFF. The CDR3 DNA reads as TGCAGCGTGAGAGGGGGGCCGACCACCGGGGAGCTGTTTTTT.

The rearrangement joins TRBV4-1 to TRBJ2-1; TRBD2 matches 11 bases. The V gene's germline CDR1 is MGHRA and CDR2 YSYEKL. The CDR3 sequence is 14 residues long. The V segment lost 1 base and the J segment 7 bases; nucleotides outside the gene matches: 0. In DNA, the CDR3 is TGCGCCAGCAGCCAAGCTAGCGGGGGGAATGAGCAGTTCTTC. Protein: CASSQASGGNEQFF.

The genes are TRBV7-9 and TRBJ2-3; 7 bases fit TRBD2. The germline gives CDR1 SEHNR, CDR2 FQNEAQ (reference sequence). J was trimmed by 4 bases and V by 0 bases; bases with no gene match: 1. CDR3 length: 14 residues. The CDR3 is CASSLAGGSDTQYF. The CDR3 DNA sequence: TGTGCCAGCAGCTTAGCGGGGGGGTCAGATACGCAGTATTTT. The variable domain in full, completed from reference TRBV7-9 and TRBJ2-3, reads DTGVSQNPRHKITKRGQNVTFRCDPISEHNRLYWYRQTLGQGPEFLTYFQNEAQLEKSRLLSDRFSAERPKGSFSTLEIQRTEQGDSAMYLCASSLAGGSDTQYFGPGTRLTVL.

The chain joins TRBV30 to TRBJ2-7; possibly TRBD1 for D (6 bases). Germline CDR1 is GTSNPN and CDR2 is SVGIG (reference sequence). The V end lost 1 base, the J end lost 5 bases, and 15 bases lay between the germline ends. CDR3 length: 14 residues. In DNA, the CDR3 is TGTGCCTGGAGTGCCCACAGGGTTTTCGACGAGCAGTACTTC. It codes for CAWSAHRVFDEQYF. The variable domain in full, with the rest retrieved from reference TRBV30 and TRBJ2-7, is SQTIHQWPATLVQPVGSPLSLECTVEGTSNPNLYWYRQAAGRGLQLLFYSVGIGQISSEVPQNLSASRPQDRQFILSSKKLLLSDSGFYLCAWSAHRVFDEQYFGPGTRLTVT.

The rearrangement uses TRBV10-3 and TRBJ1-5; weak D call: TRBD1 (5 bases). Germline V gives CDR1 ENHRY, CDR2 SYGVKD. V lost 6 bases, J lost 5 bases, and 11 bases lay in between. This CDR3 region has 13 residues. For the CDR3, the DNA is TGTGCCATCAGGACAGCCACAGATCAGCCCCAGCATTTT. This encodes CAIRTATDQPQHF.

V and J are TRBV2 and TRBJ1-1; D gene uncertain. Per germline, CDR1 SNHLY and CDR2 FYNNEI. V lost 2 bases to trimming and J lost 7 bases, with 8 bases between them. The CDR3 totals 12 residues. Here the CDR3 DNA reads TGTGCCAGCAGTGAATTTCCCGTTGAAGCTTTCTTT. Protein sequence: CASSEFPVEAFF.

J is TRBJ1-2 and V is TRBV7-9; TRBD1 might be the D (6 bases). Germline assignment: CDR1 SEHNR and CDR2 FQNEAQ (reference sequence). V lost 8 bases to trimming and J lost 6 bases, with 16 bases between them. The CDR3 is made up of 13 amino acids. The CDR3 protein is CASGLMGANGYTF. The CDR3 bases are TGTGCCAGCGGGTTGATGGGGGCGAATGGCTACACCTTC.

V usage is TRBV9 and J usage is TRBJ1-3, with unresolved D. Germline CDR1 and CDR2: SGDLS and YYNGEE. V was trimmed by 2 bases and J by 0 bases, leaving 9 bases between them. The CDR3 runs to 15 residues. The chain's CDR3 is CASSVAGLSGNTIYF. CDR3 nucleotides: TGTGCCAGCAGCGTGGCAGGACTCTCTGGAAACACCATATATTTT.

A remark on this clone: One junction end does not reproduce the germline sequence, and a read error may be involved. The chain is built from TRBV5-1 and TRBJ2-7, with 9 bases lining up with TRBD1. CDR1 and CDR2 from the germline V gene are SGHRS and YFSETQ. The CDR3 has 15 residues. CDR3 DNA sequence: TGTGCCAGCAGCTTGGCGGACAGGGGTATCCACGAGCAGTACTTC. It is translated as CASSLADRGIHEQYF.

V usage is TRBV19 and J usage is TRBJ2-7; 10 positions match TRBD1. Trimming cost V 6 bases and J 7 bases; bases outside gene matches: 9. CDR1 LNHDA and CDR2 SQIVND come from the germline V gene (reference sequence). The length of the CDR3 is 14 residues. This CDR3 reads CASSTRQGAWEQYF. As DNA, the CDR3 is TGTGCCAGTAGCACCCGACAGGGGGCGTGGGAGCAGTACTTC.

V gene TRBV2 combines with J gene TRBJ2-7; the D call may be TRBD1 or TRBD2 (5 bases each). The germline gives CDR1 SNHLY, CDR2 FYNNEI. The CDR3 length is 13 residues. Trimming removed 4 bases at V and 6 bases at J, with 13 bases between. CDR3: CASSAGRDSEQYF. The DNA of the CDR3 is TGTGCCAGCAGTGCGGGACGAGACAGCGAGCAGTACTTC.

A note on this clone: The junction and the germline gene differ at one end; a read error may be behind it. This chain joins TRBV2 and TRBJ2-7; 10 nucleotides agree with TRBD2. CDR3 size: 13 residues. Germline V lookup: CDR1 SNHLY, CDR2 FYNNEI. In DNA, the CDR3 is TGTGCAGTGGACCTAGCGGGAGAGCAGGGGCCGGACTTC. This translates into CAVDLAGEQGPDF.

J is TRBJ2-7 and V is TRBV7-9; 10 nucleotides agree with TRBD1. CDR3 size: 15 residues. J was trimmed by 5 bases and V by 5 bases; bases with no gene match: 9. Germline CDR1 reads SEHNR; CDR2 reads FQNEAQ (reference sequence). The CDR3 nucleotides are TGTGCCAGCAGCCCGGGACAGGGGCGCCTCCACGAGCAGTACTTC. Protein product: CASSPGQGRLHEQYF.

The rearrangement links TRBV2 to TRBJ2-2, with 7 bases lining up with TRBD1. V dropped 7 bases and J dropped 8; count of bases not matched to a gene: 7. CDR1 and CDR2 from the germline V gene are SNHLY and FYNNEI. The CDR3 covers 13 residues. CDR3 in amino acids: CASTGTARGELFF. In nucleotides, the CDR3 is TGTGCCAGCACCGGGACAGCAAGGGGGGAGCTGTTTTTT. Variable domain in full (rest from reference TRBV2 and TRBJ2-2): EPEVTQTPSHQVTQMGQEVILRCVPISNHLYFYWYRQILGQKVEFLVSFYNNEISEKSEIFDDQFSVERPDGSNFTLKIRSTKLEDSAMYFCASTGTARGELFFGEGSRLTVL.

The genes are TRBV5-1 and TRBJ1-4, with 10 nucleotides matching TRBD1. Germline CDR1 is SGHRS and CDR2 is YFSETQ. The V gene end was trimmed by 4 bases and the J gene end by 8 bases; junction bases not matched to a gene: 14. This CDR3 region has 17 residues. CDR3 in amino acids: CASSPTGGGDGQEKLFF. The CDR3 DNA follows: TGCGCCAGCAGCCCGACAGGGGGCGGGGATGGTCAGGAAAAACTGTTTTTT.

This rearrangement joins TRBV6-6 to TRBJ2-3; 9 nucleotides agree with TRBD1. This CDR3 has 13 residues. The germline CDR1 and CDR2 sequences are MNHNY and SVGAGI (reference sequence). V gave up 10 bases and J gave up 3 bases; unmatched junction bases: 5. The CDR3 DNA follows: TGTGCCACCACAGGGGGCGGGACAGATACGCAGTATTTT. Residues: CATTGGGTDTQYF.

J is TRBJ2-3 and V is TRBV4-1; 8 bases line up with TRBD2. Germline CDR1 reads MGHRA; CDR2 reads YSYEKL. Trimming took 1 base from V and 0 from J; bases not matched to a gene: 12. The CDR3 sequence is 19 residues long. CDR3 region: CASSQGRAGDPHSTDTQYF. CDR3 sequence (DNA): TGCGCCAGCAGCCAAGGGAGAGCGGGGGACCCCCATAGCACAGATACGCAGTATTTT.

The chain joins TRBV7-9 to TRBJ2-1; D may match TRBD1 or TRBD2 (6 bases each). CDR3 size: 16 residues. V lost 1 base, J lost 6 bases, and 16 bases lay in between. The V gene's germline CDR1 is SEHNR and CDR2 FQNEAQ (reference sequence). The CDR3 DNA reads TGTGCCAGCAGCTTAGTCGGCAGGGGACTGGTCAATGAGCAGTTCTTC. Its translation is CASSLVGRGLVNEQFF.

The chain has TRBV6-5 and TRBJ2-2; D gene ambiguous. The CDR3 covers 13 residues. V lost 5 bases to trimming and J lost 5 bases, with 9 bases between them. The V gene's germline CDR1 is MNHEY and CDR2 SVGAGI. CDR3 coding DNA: TGTGCCAGCAGTAAACCTGAAACCGGGGAGCTGTTTTTT. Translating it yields CASSKPETGELFF.

This CDR3 reads CASSQEVDGTPYNEQFF. In nucleotides, the CDR3 is TGTGCCAGCAGCCAAGAAGTCGATGGGACACCCTACAATGAGCAGTTCTTC. This sequence joins TRBV4-2 and TRBJ2-1; tentatively, D is TRBD1 (6 bases). In germline, CDR1 is LGHNA, CDR2 YNFKEQ. V lost 0 bases and J lost 2, with 14 bases in between. This CDR3 comprises 17 residues.

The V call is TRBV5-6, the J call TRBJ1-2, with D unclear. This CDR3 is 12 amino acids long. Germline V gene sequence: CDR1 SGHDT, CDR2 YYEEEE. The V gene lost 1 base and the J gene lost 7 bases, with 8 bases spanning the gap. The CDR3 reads CASSLTGVGYTF. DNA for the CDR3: TGTGCCAGCAGCTTGACCGGGGTTGGCTACACCTTC.

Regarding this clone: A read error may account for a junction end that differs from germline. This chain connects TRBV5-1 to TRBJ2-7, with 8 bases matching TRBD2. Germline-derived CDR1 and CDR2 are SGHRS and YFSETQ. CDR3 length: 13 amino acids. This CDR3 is CATSREGRYEQYF. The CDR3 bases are TGCGCCACCAGCCGGGAGGGTAGGTACGAGCAGTACTTC.

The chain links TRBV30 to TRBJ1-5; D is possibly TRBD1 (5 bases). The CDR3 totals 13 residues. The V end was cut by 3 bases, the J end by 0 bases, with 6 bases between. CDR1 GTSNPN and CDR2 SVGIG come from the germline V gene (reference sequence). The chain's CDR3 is CAWRGGSNQPQHF. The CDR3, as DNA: TGTGCCTGGAGGGGGGGTAGCAATCAGCCCCAGCATTTT.

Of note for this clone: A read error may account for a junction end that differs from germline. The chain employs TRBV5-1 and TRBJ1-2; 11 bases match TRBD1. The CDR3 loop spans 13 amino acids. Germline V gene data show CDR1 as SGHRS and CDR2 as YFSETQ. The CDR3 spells CVSSVGQGGGYTF. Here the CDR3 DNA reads TGCGTCAGCAGCGTGGGACAGGGGGGCGGCTACACCTTC.

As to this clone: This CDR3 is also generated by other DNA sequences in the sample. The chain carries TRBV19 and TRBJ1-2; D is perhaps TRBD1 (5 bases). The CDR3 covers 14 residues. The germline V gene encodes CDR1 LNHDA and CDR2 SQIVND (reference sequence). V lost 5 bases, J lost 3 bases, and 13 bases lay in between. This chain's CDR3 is CASSARGVYYGYTF. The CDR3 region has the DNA TGTGCCAGTAGTGCCCGGGGGGTTTACTATGGCTACACCTTC.

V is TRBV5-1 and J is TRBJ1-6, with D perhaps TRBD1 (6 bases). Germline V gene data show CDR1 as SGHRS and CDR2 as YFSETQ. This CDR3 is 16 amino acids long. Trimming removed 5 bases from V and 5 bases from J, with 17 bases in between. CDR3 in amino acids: CASRDARGLDNSPLHF. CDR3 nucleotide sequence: TGCGCCAGCAGGGACGCCAGGGGTTTGGATAATTCACCCCTCCACTTT.